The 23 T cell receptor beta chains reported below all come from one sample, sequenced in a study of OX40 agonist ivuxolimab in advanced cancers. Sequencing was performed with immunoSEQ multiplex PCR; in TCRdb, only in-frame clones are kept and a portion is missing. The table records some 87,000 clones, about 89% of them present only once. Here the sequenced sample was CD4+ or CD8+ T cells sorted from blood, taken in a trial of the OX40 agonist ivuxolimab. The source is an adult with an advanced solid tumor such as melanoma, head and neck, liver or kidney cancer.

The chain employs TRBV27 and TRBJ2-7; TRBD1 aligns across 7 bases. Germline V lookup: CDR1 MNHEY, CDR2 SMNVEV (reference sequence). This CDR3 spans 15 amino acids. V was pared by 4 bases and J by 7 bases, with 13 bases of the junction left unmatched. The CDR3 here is CASSSQGPEPGEQYF. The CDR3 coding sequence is TGTGCCAGCAGTTCACAGGGGCCGGAGCCTGGTGAGCAGTACTTC.

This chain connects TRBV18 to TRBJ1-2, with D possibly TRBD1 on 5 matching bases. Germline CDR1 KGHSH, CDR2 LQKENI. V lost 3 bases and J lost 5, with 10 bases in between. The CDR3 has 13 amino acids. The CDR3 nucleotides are TGTGCCAGCTCACCCGGGACGGAATATGGCTACACCTTC. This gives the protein CASSPGTEYGYTF.

The CDR3 is CASRLVESTEAFF. The CDR3, as DNA: TGTGCCAGCAGGCTGGTAGAGAGCACTGAAGCTTTCTTT. The J gene is TRBJ1-1, the V gene TRBV6-5; D remains ambiguous. CDR3 length: 13 residues. V lost 6 bases and J lost 4, with 12 bases in between. The V gene's germline CDR1 is MNHEY and CDR2 SVGAGI.

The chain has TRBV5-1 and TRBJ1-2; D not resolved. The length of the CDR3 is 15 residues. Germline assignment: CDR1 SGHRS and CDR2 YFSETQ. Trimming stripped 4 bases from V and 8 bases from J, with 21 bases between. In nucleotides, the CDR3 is TGCGCCAGCAGCGGATCCGGACTGAACCTACTCGGCTACACCTTC. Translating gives CASSGSGLNLLGYTF.

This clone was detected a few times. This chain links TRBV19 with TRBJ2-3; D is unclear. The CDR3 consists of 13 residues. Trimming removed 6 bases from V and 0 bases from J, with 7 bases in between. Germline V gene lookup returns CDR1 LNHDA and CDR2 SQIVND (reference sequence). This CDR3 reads CASSRWSTDTQYF. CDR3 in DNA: TGTGCCAGTAGCCGGTGGAGCACAGATACGCAGTATTTT.

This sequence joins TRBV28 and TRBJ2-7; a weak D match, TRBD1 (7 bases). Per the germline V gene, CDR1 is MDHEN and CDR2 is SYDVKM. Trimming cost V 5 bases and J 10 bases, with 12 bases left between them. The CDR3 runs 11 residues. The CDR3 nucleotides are TGTGCCAGCAGTGTGCAGGGGGGCCAGTACTTC. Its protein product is CASSVQGGQYF.

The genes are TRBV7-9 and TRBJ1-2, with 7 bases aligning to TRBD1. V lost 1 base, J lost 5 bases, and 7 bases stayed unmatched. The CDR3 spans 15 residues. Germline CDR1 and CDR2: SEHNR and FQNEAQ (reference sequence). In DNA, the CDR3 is TGTGCCAGCAGCTTAGAACTATTACAGGGGTATGGCTACACCTTC. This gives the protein CASSLELLQGYGYTF.

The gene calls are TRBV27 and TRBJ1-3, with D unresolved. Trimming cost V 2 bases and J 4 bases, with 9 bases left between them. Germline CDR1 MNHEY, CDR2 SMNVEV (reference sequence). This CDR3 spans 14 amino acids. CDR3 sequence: CASSLRGGGNTIYF. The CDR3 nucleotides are TGTGCCAGCAGTTTACGAGGAGGAGGAAACACCATATATTTT.

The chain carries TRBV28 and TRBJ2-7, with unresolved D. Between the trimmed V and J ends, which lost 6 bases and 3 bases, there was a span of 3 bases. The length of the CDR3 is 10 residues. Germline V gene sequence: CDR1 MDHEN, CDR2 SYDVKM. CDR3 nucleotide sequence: TGTGCCAGCAGCGGCTACGAGCAGTACTTC. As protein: CASSGYEQYF.

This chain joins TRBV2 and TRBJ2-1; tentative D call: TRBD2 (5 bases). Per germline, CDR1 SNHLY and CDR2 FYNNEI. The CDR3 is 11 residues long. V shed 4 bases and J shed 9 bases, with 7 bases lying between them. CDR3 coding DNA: TGTGCCAGCAGTGTAGCGCTTGAGCAGTTCTTC. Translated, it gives CASSVALEQFF.

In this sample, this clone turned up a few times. This CDR3 reads CASSAAGVDTGELFF. As DNA, the CDR3 is TGTGCCAGCAGCGCCGCAGGGGTGGACACCGGGGAGCTGTTTTTT. The rearrangement joins TRBV2 to TRBJ2-2, with a weak D call TRBD1 (6 bases). The ends were cut back, 6 bases at V and 3 bases at J, with 14 bases in the middle. Germline V gives CDR1 SNHLY, CDR2 FYNNEI. CDR3 length: 15 residues.

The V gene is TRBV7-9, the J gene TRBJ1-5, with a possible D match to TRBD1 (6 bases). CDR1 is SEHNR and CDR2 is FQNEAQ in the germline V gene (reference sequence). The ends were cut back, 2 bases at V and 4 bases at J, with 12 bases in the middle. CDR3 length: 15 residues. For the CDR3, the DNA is TGTGCCAGCAGCTTATCGGGGGCCGGAAATCAGCCCCAGCATTTT. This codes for CASSLSGAGNQPQHF. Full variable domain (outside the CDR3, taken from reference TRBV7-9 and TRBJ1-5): DTGVSQNPRHKITKRGQNVTFRCDPISEHNRLYWYRQTLGQGPEFLTYFQNEAQLEKSRLLSDRFSAERPKGSFSTLEIQRTEQGDSAMYLCASSLSGAGNQPQHFGDGTRLSIL.

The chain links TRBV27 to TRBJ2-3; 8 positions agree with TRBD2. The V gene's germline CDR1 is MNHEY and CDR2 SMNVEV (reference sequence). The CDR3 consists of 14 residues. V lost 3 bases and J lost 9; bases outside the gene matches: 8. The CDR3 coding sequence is TGTGCCAGCAGTTTTTGGAGTAGCGGGAACACGCAGTATTTT. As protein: CASSFWSSGNTQYF.

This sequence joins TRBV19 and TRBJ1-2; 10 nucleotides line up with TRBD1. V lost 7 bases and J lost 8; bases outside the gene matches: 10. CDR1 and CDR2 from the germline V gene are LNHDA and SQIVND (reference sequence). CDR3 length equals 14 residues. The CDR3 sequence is CASTLRTGGDGYTF. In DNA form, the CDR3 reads TGTGCCAGTACCCTTCGGACAGGGGGGGACGGCTACACCTTC. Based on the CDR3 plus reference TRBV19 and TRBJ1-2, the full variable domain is DGGITQSPKYLFRKEGQNVTLSCEQNLNHDAMYWYRQDPGQGLRLIYYSQIVNDFQKGDIAEGYSVSREKKESFPLTVTSAQKNPTAFYLCASTLRTGGDGYTFGSGTRLTVV.

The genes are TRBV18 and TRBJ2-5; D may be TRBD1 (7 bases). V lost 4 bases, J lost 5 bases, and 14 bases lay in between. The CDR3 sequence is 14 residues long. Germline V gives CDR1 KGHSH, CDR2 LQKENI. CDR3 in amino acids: CASSRGPGGETQYF. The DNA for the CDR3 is TGTGCCAGCTCACGAGGACCAGGGGGGGAGACCCAGTACTTC. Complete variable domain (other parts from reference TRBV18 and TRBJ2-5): NAGVMQNPRHLVRRRGQEARLRCSPMKGHSHVYWYRQLPEEGLKFMVYLQKENIIDESGMPKERFSAEFPKEGPSILRIQQVVRGDSAAYFCASSRGPGGETQYFGPGTRLLVL.

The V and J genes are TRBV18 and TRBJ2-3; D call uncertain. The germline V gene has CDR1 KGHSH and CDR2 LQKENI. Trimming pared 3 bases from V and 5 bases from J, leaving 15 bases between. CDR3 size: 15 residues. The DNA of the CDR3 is TGTGCCAGCTCACCCCAGTGGATGGAAAAAGATACGCAGTATTTT. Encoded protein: CASSPQWMEKDTQYF.

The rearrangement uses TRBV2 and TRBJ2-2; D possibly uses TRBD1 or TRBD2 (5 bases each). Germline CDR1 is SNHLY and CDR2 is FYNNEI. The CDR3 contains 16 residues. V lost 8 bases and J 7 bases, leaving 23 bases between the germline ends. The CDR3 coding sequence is TGTGCCAGCTCCAAGGGGACGGGATCTGTTGGCGGGGAGCTGTTTTTT. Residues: CASSKGTGSVGGELFF. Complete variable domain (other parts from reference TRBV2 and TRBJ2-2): EPEVTQTPSHQVTQMGQEVILRCVPISNHLYFYWYRQILGQKVEFLVSFYNNEISEKSEIFDDQFSVERPDGSNFTLKIRSTKLEDSAMYFCASSKGTGSVGGELFFGEGSRLTVL.

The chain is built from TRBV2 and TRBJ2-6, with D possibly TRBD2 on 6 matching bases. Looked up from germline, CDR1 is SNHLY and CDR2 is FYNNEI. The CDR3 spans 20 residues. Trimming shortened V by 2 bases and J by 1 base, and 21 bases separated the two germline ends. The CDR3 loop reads CASSEKGLGQGISGANVLTF. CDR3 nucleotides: TGTGCCAGCAGTGAAAAGGGACTGGGGCAGGGAATATCTGGGGCCAACGTCCTGACTTTC.

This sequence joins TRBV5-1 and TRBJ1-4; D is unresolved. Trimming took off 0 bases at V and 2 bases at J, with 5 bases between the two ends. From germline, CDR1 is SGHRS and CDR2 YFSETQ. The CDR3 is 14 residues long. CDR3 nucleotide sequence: TGCGCCAGCAGCTTGGGAGGGACTAATGAAAAACTGTTTTTT. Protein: CASSLGGTNEKLFF.

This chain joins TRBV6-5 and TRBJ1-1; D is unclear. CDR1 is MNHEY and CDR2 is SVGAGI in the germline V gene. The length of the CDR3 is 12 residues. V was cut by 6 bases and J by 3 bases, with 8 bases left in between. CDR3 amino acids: CASRPSHTEAFF. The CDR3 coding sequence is TGTGCCAGCAGACCCTCGCACACTGAAGCTTTCTTT.

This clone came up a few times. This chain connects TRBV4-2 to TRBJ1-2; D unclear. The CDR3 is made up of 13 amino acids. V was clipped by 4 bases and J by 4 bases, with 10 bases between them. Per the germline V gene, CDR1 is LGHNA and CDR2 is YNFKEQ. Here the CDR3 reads CASSREVTYGYTF. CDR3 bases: TGTGCCAGCAGCCGTGAGGTGACCTATGGCTACACCTTC.

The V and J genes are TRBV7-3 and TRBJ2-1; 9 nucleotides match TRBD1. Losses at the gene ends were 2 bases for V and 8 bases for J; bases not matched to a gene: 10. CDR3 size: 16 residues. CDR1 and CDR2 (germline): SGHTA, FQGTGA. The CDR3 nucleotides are TGTGCCAGCAGCTTAGTCGGGACAGGGTTTTCAGATGAGCAGTTCTTC. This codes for CASSLVGTGFSDEQFF.

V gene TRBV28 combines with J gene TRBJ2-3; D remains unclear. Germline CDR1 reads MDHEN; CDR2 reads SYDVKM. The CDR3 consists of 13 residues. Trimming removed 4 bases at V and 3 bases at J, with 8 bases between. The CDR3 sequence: CASSSGLTDTQYF. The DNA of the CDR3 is TGTGCCAGCAGTTCTGGCCTTACAGATACGCAGTATTTT.